This T cell receptor beta chain was identified during a study of T cells expressing NK-cell markers. This CDR3 spans 13 amino acids. Germline CDR1 and CDR2: DFQATT and SNEGSKA (reference sequence). Making the TCR beta cDNA relied on 5'RACE template switching with UMIs. TCRdb reprocessed the 5' RACE reads and stores each CDR3 protein as one record, lacking DNA. Its table records about 540,000 distinct CDR3 sequences. This clonotype was sampled from a young man in good health. The chain uses TRBV20-1 and TRBJ1-4. What was sequenced was blood T cells: a sorted CD56 or NKG2C T cell subset, CD4+ or CD8+ T cells, or bulk PBMC T cells (not recorded which). CDR3 in amino acids: CSAAQGTAEKLFF.